This T cell receptor beta chain comes out of a study of T-cell memory formation after mild COVID-19 (dated by TCRdb to the early 2020s). Context from the whole study: TCR sequence clusters from the two donors were largely donor specific. T-cell clones expanding and contracting after mild COVID-19 in two donors were tracked by longitudinal TCRalpha and TCRbeta repertoire sequencing. Two young, previously healthy adult volunteers made up the cohort, one male and one female.

CDR1 and CDR2, per the germline V gene (reference sequence), are DFQATT and SNEGSKA. Trimming removed 6 bases from V and 5 bases from J, leaving 20 bases between the germline ends. Taken from cysteine to phenylalanine, the CDR3 has 15 residues. Only the CDR3 DNA stays, 45 bases, in frame from base 1. PBMCs were isolated by Ficoll-Paque density gradient centrifugation. TCRdb names Illumina NovaSeq 6000 as the instrument used. cDNA libraries for TCRalpha and TCRbeta were prepared by 5'RACE using constant-segment primers, with sample barcodes and unique molecular identifiers added. Trizol reagent was used to extract RNA from every sample. Libraries were amplified in two PCR steps, with a second sample barcode and Illumina TruSeq adapters added in the second step. The libraries were sequenced on an Illumina NovaSeq using 2 x 150 bp paired-end reads. In the source study's methods: The reads were demultiplexed and collapsed into UMI-guided consensus sequences using migec v1.2.7. Using mixcr v2.1.11, the UMI consensuses were aligned to TRA and TRB V and J templates and assembled into clonotypes. Clonotypes were classified as expanded or contracted when called significant by both edgeR and NoisET, with noise models trained on biological replicates. For edgeR calls, the cutoffs were a false discovery rate-adjusted p below 0.01 and a log2 fold-change threshold of 1. As an exploratory analysis of dynamics, max-normalized trajectories of the 1000 most abundant clonotypes were examined with PCA combined with hierarchical clustering. Separately sequenced CD4+ and CD8+ repertoires were used to assign the CD4 or CD8 phenotype of responding clones. In-frame beta chains were kept once TCRdb had trimmed the public reads at Q25 with fastp and called clones with MiXCR. When rows share a CDR3 protein, they turn into one entry using the most common DNA and genes. Clone size and V and J calls follow TCRdb, not the original study. The sample data list 190,000 or so distinct CDR3 sequences, and roughly a tenth of these were observed just once. 3% of the sample is in the top ten clones.

The research as a whole found: SARS-CoV-2 specificity of the second-wave clones peaking on day 37 was not confirmed. Clones contracting from day 15 to 85 had balanced CD4/CD8 phenotypes, while a second wave expanding from day 15 to 37 was biased towards CD4+. Some responding clones were found in pre-infection memory, which suggests that pre-existing cross-reactive memory T cells took part in the SARS-CoV-2 response. Contracting CD4+ clones were located mainly in the CM and EM memory subsets, whereas CD8+ clones were found to be enriched in EMRA. Only a couple of mild cases were covered in the study, and larger cohorts including severe cases with pre-infection samples were considered necessary.

This clonotype came up a few times. Its cognate antigen has yet to be identified. Per-base quality was not reported, and no clone a single base away is much larger than it. The rearrangement combines TRBV20-1 with TRBJ2-1, with no confidently assigned D gene. Sequencing was carried out using PBMCs or a T cell subset sorted from them (not recorded which). This TCR was sampled from a man younger than 35 who had mild COVID-19 (a few samples of this study predate the infection). The sample titles of this study are shuffled in the database, so cell type and time point are left out; the donor was told from shared clones. The bases read TGCAGTGCCTCAAAGGCACAACCTCTAGACAATGAGCAGTTCTTC. It is translated as CSASKAQPLDNEQFF.